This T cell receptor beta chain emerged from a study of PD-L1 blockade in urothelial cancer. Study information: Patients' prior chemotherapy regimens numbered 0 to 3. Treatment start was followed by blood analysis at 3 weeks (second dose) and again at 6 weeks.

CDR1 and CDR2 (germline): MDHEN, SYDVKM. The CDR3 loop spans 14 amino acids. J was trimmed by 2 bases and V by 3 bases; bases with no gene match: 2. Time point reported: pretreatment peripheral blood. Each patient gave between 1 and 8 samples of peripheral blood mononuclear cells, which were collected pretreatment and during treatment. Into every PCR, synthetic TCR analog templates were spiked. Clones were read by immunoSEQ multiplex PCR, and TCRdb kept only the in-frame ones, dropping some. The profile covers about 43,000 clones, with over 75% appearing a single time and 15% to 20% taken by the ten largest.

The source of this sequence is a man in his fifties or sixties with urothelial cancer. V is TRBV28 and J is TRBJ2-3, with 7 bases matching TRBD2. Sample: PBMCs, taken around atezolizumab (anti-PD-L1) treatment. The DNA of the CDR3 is TGTGCCAGCAGTTTTGCGGGAGTCACAGATACGCAGTATTTT. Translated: CASSFAGVTDTQYF.